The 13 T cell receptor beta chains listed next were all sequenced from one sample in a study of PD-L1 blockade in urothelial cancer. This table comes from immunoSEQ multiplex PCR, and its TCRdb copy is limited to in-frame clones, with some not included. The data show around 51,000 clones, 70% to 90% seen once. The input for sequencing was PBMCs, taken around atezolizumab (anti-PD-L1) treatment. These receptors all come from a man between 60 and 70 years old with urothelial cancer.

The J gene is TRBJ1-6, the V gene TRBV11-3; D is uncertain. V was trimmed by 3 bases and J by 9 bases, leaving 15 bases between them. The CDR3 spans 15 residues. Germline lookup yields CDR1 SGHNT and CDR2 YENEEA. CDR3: CASSFGQGRGSPLHF. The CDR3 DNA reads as TGTGCCAGCAGCTTCGGGCAAGGACGGGGTTCACCCCTCCACTTT.

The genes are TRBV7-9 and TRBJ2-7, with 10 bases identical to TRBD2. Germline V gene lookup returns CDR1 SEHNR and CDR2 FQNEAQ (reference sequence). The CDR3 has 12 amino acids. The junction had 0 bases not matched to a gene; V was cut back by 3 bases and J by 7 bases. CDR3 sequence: CASSLGLAEQYF. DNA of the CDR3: TGTGCCAGCAGCTTGGGACTAGCGGAGCAGTACTTC.

DNA for the CDR3: TGCGCCAGCAGCCAAGATACGGGGACAGGGGGCGAAGAGCAGTACTTC. Translated: CASSQDTGTGGEEQYF. The chain couples TRBV4-3 to TRBJ2-7, with TRBD1 identical over 12 bases. V dropped 0 bases and J dropped 7; count of bases not matched to a gene: 7. The CDR3 has 16 amino acids. CDR1 is LGHNA and CDR2 is YSLEER in the germline V gene.

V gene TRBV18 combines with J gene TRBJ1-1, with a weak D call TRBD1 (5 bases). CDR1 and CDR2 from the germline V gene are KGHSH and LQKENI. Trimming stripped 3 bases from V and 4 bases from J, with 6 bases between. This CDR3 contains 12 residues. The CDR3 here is CASSPQGTEAFF. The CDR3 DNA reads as TGTGCCAGCTCACCCCAGGGCACTGAAGCTTTCTTT.

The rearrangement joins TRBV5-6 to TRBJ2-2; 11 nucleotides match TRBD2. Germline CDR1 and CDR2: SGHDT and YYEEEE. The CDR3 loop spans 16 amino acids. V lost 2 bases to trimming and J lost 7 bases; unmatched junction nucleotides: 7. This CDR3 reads CASSFTSGGPGGELFF. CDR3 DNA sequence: TGTGCCAGCAGCTTCACTAGCGGGGGCCCCGGCGGGGAGCTGTTTTTT.

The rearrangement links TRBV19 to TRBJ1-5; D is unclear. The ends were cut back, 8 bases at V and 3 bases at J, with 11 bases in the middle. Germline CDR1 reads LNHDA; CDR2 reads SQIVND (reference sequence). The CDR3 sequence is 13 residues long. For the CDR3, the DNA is TGTGCCAGTGCAAAGAGGGACAATCAGCCCCAGCATTTT. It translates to CASAKRDNQPQHF.

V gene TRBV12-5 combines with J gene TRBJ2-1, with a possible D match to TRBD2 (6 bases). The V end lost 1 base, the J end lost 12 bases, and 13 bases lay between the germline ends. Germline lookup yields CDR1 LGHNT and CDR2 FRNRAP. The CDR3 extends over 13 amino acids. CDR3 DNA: TGTGCTAGTGGTTTGGGTCGGGGGTTGCGGCAGTTCTTC. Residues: CASGLGRGLRQFF.

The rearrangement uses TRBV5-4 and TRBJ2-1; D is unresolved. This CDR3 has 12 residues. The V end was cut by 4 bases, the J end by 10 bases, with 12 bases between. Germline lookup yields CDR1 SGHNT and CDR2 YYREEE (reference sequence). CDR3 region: CASSTEDREQFF. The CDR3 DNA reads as TGTGCCAGCAGCACAGAAGACCGCGAGCAGTTCTTC.

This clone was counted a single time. This chain's CDR3 is CASSPSGRARETQYF. CDR3 sequence (DNA): TGTGCCAGCTCGCCTAGCGGGAGGGCTCGGGAGACCCAGTACTTC. The chain has TRBV18 and TRBJ2-5, with 12 bases fitting TRBD2. With V trimmed by 6 bases and J by 5 bases, 7 bases remained unmatched. CDR1 and CDR2 (germline): KGHSH, LQKENI. CDR3 length equals 15 residues.

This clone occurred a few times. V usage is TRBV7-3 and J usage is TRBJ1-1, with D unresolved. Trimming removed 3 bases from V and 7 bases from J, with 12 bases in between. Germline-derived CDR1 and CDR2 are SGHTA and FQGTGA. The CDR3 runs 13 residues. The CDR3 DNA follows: TGTGCCAGCAGCTTTACGATGGCTGGTGAAGCTTTCTTT. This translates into CASSFTMAGEAFF.

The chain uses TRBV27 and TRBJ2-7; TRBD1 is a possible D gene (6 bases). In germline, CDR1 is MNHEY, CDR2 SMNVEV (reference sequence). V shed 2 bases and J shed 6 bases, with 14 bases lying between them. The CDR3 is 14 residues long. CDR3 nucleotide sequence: TGTGCCAGCAGTTTAGGGGGAAGGACAGTCGAGCAGTACTTC. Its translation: CASSLGGRTVEQYF.

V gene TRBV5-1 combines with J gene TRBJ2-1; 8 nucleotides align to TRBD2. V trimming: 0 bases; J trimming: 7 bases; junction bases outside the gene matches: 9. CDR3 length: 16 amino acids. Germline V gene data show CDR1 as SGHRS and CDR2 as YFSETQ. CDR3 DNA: TGCGCCAGCAGCTTGGCTACTAGCGGATTCCTGAATGAGCAGTTCTTC. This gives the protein CASSLATSGFLNEQFF.

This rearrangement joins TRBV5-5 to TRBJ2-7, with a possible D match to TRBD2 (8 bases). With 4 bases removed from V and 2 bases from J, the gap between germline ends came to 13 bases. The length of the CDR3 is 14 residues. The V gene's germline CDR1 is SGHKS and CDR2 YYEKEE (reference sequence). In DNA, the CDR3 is TGTGCCAGCAGCACGGGGGGGACAGCCTACGAGCAGTACTTC. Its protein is CASSTGGTAYEQYF.